This T cell receptor beta chain is from a study of shared clonotypes between healthy human individuals. Points from the study as a whole: The expectation was that sequencing depth would affect clonotype sharing among donors.

The V and J ends lost 5 bases and 4 bases respectively, with 7 bases between them. CDR1 is SGHTA, CDR2 FQGNSA, per germline. The CDR3 has 12 residues. Data came from immunoSEQ multiplex PCR; TCRdb stores just in-frame clones and leaves some out. The sample has around 940,000 clones; roughly 72% are singletons. In the case of this clone: Its antigen remains unknown. Other DNA sequences in the same sample also yield this CDR3.

The specimen was memory CD4+ T cells sorted from blood. Indicated subset: CD45RA-negative fraction. This clonotype was obtained from a young man in good health. This chain links TRBV7-2 with TRBJ2-3, with D uncertain. The CDR3 sequence is CASSRVADTQYF. CDR3 DNA: TGTGCCAGCAGCCGGGTGGCAGATACGCAGTATTTT.